This T cell receptor beta chain is from a study of blood T cell repertoires in COVID-19. Looking at the study overall: The United States, Italy and Spain were the sources of the acute and convalescent COVID-19 samples. Sources were T cells, B-cell-depleted T cells, or PBMCs; the material itself was cDNA or gDNA.

Seattle's enrolled individuals joined amid active infection and were then monitored longitudinally. Measured with immunoSEQ multiplex PCR; TCRdb has only the in-frame clones, and not every one. In the table there are 150,000 to 180,000 clones, approximately 85% of which are singletons. The sample taken for sequencing was peripheral blood. The source is a man aged 55 to 70 with COVID-19, enrolled during active disease.

This CDR3 is CASSLYGGMSNQPQHF. The DNA of the CDR3 is TGTGCCAGCAGCTTATATGGGGGGATGAGCAATCAGCCCCAGCATTTT. The chain couples TRBV7-9 to TRBJ1-5; maybe TRBD1 (5 bases). CDR3 size: 16 residues. The V and J ends lost 2 bases and 1 base respectively, with 12 bases between them. CDR1 and CDR2 (germline): SEHNR, FQNEAQ (reference sequence).